The 29 T cell receptor beta chains below come from one sample, sequenced in a study of tissue T cells after allogeneic stem cell transplantation (dated by TCRdb to 2021 to 2024). The sample's time point label, decoded: mouse harvest day 14 after allogeneic transplant. Each mouse graft consisted of 10^7 T-cell-depleted bone marrow cells plus 10^6 splenic CD5+ T cells and was given by tail vein injection. Preparation of the library involved the immunoSEQ multiplex PCR assay. Entries here come from immuneACCESS through TCRdb and include only in-frame sequences with V and J called. Some clones fail to appear in such tables; in the studies checked, an unresolved V gene covers under half of the shortfall, and the cause of the remainder is unknown. The sample table lists approximately 5,000 clones, less than 55% of them with a count of one. The leading ten clones occupy roughly 14% of the sample. The sample consisted of gut tissue. These receptor sequences come from a female BALB/c mouse given C57BL/6 T cells with graft-versus-host disease after an allogeneic hematopoietic cell transplant.

Turning to this clone: Germline and genes here are mouse. The CDR3 end lies 1 residue beyond the end of the read and is filled in from the germline J gene. The genes are TRBV12-2 and TRBJ2-5; D is perhaps TRBD1 (5 bases). Germline V CDR1 and CDR2: SGHLS, HYDKME. With 0 bases removed from V and 6 bases from J, the gap between germline ends came to 9 bases. The CDR3 extends over 13 amino acids. The covered CDR3 bases are TGTGCCAGCTCTCTCCAGGGAGGGGACACCCAGTAC. Its translation: CASSLQGGDTQY. The whole CDR3 is CASSLQGGDTQYF.

Details on this clone: Mouse gene names and germline throughout. The CDR3 extends 1 residue past the end of the read, so its final part is completed from the germline J gene. The rearrangement links TRBV26 to TRBJ2-7; D gene ambiguous. CDR1 is KGHPV, CDR2 FQNQEV, per germline (reference sequence). V lost 0 bases and J lost 0, with 6 bases in between. The CDR3 has 14 amino acids. The CDR3 DNA, read in part, is TGTGCCAGCAGTCTGTCTCAAAACTCCTATGAACAGTAC. Residues: CASSLSQNSYEQY. The CDR3 reads in full as CASSLSQNSYEQYF.

Turning to this clone: Gene names are mouse gene names. The sequence runs out 1 residue before the end of the CDR3; the remainder is reconstructed from the germline J gene. The rearrangement links TRBV12-1 to TRBJ2-5, with TRBD2 matching 10 bases. Germline values: CDR1 SGHSN, CDR2 HYEKVE. V was pared by 0 bases and J by 8 bases, with 4 bases of the junction left unmatched. The CDR3 has 14 amino acids. Partial CDR3 DNA: TGTGCCAGCTCTCTCGCTGGGGGGGCGCCCACCCAGTAC. It specifies CASSLAGGAPTQY. The CDR3 in its entirety is CASSLAGGAPTQYF.

Concerning this clone itself: Any gene name here is a mouse gene name. The CDR3 goes on 1 residue after the read ends, and that part is filled in from the germline J gene. The chain combines TRBV26 with TRBJ2-4; TRBD1 agrees at 9 bases. The CDR3 extends over 13 amino acids. J lost 9 bases, V lost 2 bases, and 3 bases had no gene match. Germline V lookup: CDR1 KGHPV, CDR2 FQNQEV (reference sequence). The CDR3 DNA, read in part, is TGTGCCAGCAGTCTGGGGGACAGGGCGACCTTGTAC. Translating gives CASSLGDRATLY. The CDR3, in full, reads CASSLGDRATLYF.

A remark on this clone: Germline and genes here are mouse. The read finishes 1 residue shy of the CDR3 end, and the germline J gene is used to complete it. The V call is TRBV12-1, the J call TRBJ1-4; 7 bases match TRBD1. J was trimmed by 3 bases and V by 2 bases; bases with no gene match: 2. In germline, CDR1 is SGHSN, CDR2 HYEKVE. CDR3 length: 14 residues. CDR3 sequence reads: CASSPGTANERLFF. The covered CDR3 bases are TGTGCCAGCTCTCCCGGGACAGCCAACGAAAGATTATTT. The whole variable domain, remainder taken from reference TRBV12-1 and TRBJ1-4, is DSGVVQSPRHIIKEKGGRSVLTCIPISGHSNVVWYQQTLGKELKFLIQHYEKVERDKGFLPSRFSVQQFDDYHSEMNMSALELEDSAMYFCASSPGTANERLFFGHGTKLSVL.

Worth noting for this clone: Gene labels here are mouse ones. Read data end 1 residue before the CDR3 end; the end is taken from the germline J gene. The chain recombines TRBV16 with TRBJ2-7; 10 nucleotides line up with TRBD2. The germline V gene has CDR1 SGHSA and CDR2 FRNQAP. Trimming cost V 5 bases and J 6 bases; bases outside gene matches: 10. The length of the CDR3 is 15 residues. The sequenced CDR3 bases are TGTGCAAGCAGCCCTCCTCTGGGGGGGCGCTTTGAACAGTAC. Amino acid sequence: CASSPPLGGRFEQY. The CDR3 in its entirety is CASSPPLGGRFEQYF.

For this clone: Germline and genes here are mouse. The CDR3 end falls 1 residue outside the read, so it is completed with the germline J gene. This chain links TRBV16 with TRBJ2-5; the D gene is possibly TRBD2 (7 bases). Germline CDR1 and CDR2: SGHSA and FRNQAP. The CDR3 contains 12 residues. V was pared by 9 bases and J by 4 bases, with 11 bases between. The chain's CDR3 is CASRGGEDTQYF. Incomplete CDR3 DNA: TGTGCAAGTAGGGGGGGGGAAGACACCCAGTAC. Using reference TRBV16 and TRBJ2-5 for the parts outside the CDR3, the full variable domain is NAGVIQTPRHKVTGKGQEATLWCEPISGHSAVFWYRQTIVQGLEFLTYFRNQAPIDDSGMPKERFSAQMPNQSHSTLKIQSTQPQDSAVYLCASRGGEDTQYFGPGTRLLVL.

In regard to this clone: Gene names refer to mouse genes. The observed sequence ends 1 residue before the CDR3 terminus, with the missing tail filled in from the germline J gene. This chain connects TRBV26 to TRBJ1-2; 8 nucleotides match TRBD1. This CDR3 is 14 amino acids long. In germline, CDR1 is KGHPV, CDR2 FQNQEV (reference sequence). The ends lost 5 bases at V and 5 bases at J; junction bases unmatched: 7. The CDR3 protein is CASSYTGGGSDYTF. CDR3 DNA, as far as it was read: TGTGCCAGCAGTTATACAGGGGGGGGGTCCGACTACACC.

With regard to this clone: The gene names given are mouse names. The sequence runs out 1 residue before the end of the CDR3; the remainder is reconstructed from the germline J gene. V usage is TRBV15 and J usage is TRBJ1-3; the D gene is possibly TRBD1 (6 bases). Trimming cost V 5 bases and J 3 bases, with 8 bases left between them. The CDR3 is made up of 13 amino acids. Per germline, CDR1 SGHND and CDR2 FRSKSL. The CDR3 bases that were read are TGTGCCAGCAGTCCAGGGGTTGGAAATACGCTCTAT. It yields the protein CASSPGVGNTLY. The complete CDR3 protein is CASSPGVGNTLYF.

Worth noting for this clone: Mouse names are used for the genes. The read falls 1 residue short of the CDR3 end, and the missing part is taken from the germline J gene. V is TRBV15 and J is TRBJ2-7, with TRBD2 matching over 10 bases. V was clipped by 5 bases and J by 7 bases; unmatched bases: 2. The CDR3 covers 12 residues. Germline-derived CDR1 and CDR2 are SGHND and FRSKSL. The CDR3 reads CASSLGGLEQYF. The CDR3 DNA, read in part, is TGTGCCAGCAGTCTGGGGGGGCTGGAACAGTAC. Complete variable domain (other parts from reference TRBV15 and TRBJ2-7): DAGVTQTPRHEVAEKGQTIILKCEPVSGHNDLFWYRQTKIQGLELLSYFRSKSLMEDGGAFKDRFKAEMLNSSFSTLKIQPTEPKDSAVYLCASSLGGLEQYFGPGTRLTVL.

A remark on this clone: The gene symbols are mouse symbols. The read is 1 residue too short to cover the CDR3 end, so that end is filled in from the germline J gene. The V gene is TRBV12-2, the J gene TRBJ1-3; D remains ambiguous. This CDR3 has 14 amino acids. Germline CDR1 is SGHLS and CDR2 is HYDKME. Trimming took off 1 base at V and 0 bases at J, with 6 bases between the two ends. The DNA read from the CDR3 is TGTGCCAGCTCTCTGGGAGATTCTGGAAATACGCTCTAT. This translates into CASSLGDSGNTLY. The complete CDR3 reads CASSLGDSGNTLYF.

Of note for this clone: Genes and germline come from the mouse. The missing CDR3 end, 1 residue past where the read stops, is filled in from the germline J gene. The chain couples TRBV1 to TRBJ2-3, with 9 bases aligning to TRBD1. Losses at the gene ends were 0 bases for V and 8 bases for J; bases not matched to a gene: 3. This CDR3 comprises 14 residues. Germline V gives CDR1 NSQYPW, CDR2 LRSPGD (reference sequence). The CDR3 reads CTCSADQGQGTLYF. The DNA read from the CDR3 is TGCACCTGCAGTGCAGATCAGGGACAGGGAACGCTGTAT.

Details on this clone: Germline and genes: mouse. The observed sequence ends 1 residue before the CDR3 terminus, with the missing tail filled in from the germline J gene. The chain recombines TRBV14 with TRBJ1-2; maybe TRBD1 (5 bases). CDR1 and CDR2 from the germline V gene are SGHDT and FRDEAV. The CDR3 is made up of 12 amino acids. Deletions cut 3 bases from V and 5 bases from J, with 8 bases between. The CDR3 protein is CASSSGRSDYTF. The DNA read from the CDR3 is TGTGCCAGCAGTTCAGGGAGGTCCGACTACACC.

This clone was seen only a few times. Gene names and germline refer to mouse. With the read ending 1 residue before the CDR3 end, the germline J gene is used to fill in that end. The chain links TRBV26 to TRBJ1-2, with D tentatively TRBD1 (6 bases). V was clipped by 0 bases and J by 10 bases, with 9 bases between them. CDR3 length: 12 residues. Germline CDR1 reads KGHPV; CDR2 reads FQNQEV (reference sequence). The CDR3 is CASSLSDRRYTF. The sequenced CDR3 bases are TGTGCCAGCAGTCTGTCCGACAGGCGCTACACC.

With respect to this clone: Gene names and germline refer to mouse. The CDR3 goes on 1 residue after the read ends, and that part is filled in from the germline J gene. The chain uses TRBV12-2 and TRBJ2-4; TRBD2 might be the D (6 bases). This CDR3 contains 16 residues. Germline values: CDR1 SGHLS, CDR2 HYDKME. Trimming shortened V by 0 bases and J by 2 bases, and 14 bases separated the two germline ends. The CDR3 bases that were read are TGTGCCAGCTCTCTCGAATGGGGGAGAATTCAAAACACCTTGTAC. Amino acids: CASSLEWGRIQNTLY. From start to end, the CDR3 is CASSLEWGRIQNTLYF.

Concerning this clone itself: Gene names refer to mouse genes. From the germline J gene comes the end of the CDR3, since the read stops 1 residue before it. The chain employs TRBV3 and TRBJ1-2; D uncertain. There are 14 residues in the CDR3. From germline, CDR1 is SNHLY and CDR2 FYNGKV (reference sequence). V was cut by 2 bases and J by 4 bases, with 11 bases left in between. The CDR3: CASSLSGEGSDYTF. The CDR3 DNA, read in part, is TGTGCCAGCAGCTTATCCGGGGAGGGCTCCGACTACACC. Full variable domain (remainder filled in from reference TRBV3 and TRBJ1-2): GPKVLQIPSHQIIDMGQMVTLNCDPVSNHLYFYWYKQILGQQMEFLVNFYNGKVMEKSKLFKDQFSVERPDGSYFTLKIQPTALEDSAVYFCASSLSGEGSDYTFGSGTRLLVI.

This clone was seen only a few times. Germline and genes here are mouse. Additional DNA sequences in this sample encode the identical CDR3. Partial CDR3 DNA: TGTGCCAGCAGCCTGACAGGGTCTGGAAATACGCTCTAT. Amino acid sequence: CASSLTGSGNTLY. The entire CDR3 sequence reads CASSLTGSGNTLYF. The J gene is TRBJ1-3, the V gene TRBV3; 7 nucleotides match TRBD1. Read data end 1 residue before the CDR3 end; the end is taken from the germline J gene. CDR3 length: 14 amino acids. Germline V CDR1 and CDR2: SNHLY, FYNGKV (reference sequence). Germline trimming cut 5 bases from V and 1 base from J; bases unmatched to any gene: 2.

By share, this clone counts as medium-sized. Gene names refer to mouse genes. The CDR3 end falls 1 residue outside the read, so it is completed with the germline J gene. In the same sample, other DNA sequences code for this CDR3. The chain employs TRBV23 and TRBJ2-7; whether TRBD1, the table's D call, matches the DNA was not checked. Germline CDR1 reads KGHTA; CDR2 reads FQNQQP. The CDR3 is made up of 14 amino acids. The DNA read from the CDR3 is TGCTCCAGCAGTCAATCGGGACAGGGCTATGAACAGTAC. Its protein is CSSSQSGQGYEQY. The whole CDR3 reads CSSSQSGQGYEQYF.

Remarks on this clone: Gene names follow the mouse nomenclature. The observed sequence ends 1 residue before the CDR3 terminus, with the missing tail filled in from the germline J gene. V is TRBV12-1 and J is TRBJ2-7, with 9 bases matching TRBD2. Germline V gives CDR1 SGHSN, CDR2 HYEKVE. With V trimmed by 0 bases and J by 4 bases, 3 bases remained unmatched. The CDR3 runs 14 residues. The covered CDR3 bases are TGTGCCAGCTCTCTCGCCTGGGGGGGGTATGAACAGTAC. Its protein is CASSLAWGGYEQY. The whole CDR3 region reads CASSLAWGGYEQYF. The full variable domain, completed using reference TRBV12-1 and TRBJ2-7, is DSGVVQSPRHIIKEKGGRSVLTCIPISGHSNVVWYQQTLGKELKFLIQHYEKVERDKGFLPSRFSVQQFDDYHSEMNMSALELEDSAMYFCASSLAWGGYEQYFGPGTRLTVL.

Of note for this clone: These gene names are mouse names. The sequenced fragment ends 1 residue before the CDR3 boundary, so the rest is inferred from the germline J gene. The V and J genes are TRBV3 and TRBJ2-7, with a possible D match to TRBD2 (5 bases). There are 14 residues in the CDR3. Germline V CDR1 and CDR2: SNHLY, FYNGKV (reference sequence). Trimming took 2 bases from V and 0 from J, leaving 8 bases between them. The CDR3 DNA, read in part, is TGTGCCAGCAGCTTACTGGGCCACTCCTATGAACAGTAC. Its translation is CASSLLGHSYEQY. The whole CDR3 protein is CASSLLGHSYEQYF.

In the case of this clone: Mouse names are used for the genes. The CDR3 is cut off 1 residue early in the read; its end comes from the germline J gene. V usage is TRBV3 and J usage is TRBJ2-7; TRBD2 matches 9 bases. From germline, CDR1 is SNHLY and CDR2 FYNGKV (reference sequence). Losses at the gene ends were 3 bases for V and 7 bases for J; bases not matched to a gene: 7. CDR3 length: 14 residues. CDR3 loop: CASSLAGGVGEQYF. CDR3 DNA (partial): TGTGCCAGCAGCTTGGCTGGGGGGGTAGGAGAACAGTAC.

A remark on this clone: Gene names are the mouse ones. With the read ending 1 residue before the CDR3 end, the germline J gene is used to fill in that end. This chain links TRBV13-2 with TRBJ1-4; 9 nucleotides match TRBD1. Looked up from germline, CDR1 is NNHNN and CDR2 is SYGAGS (reference sequence). This CDR3 comprises 17 residues. The junction had 6 bases not matched to a gene; V was cut back by 0 bases and J by 3 bases. The CDR3 DNA, read in part, is TGTGCCAGCGGTGATGCCGGGACAGGGAAGGCCAACGAAAGATTATTT. Amino acids: CASGDAGTGKANERLF. The entire CDR3 sequence reads CASGDAGTGKANERLFF.

Regarding this clone: The genes and germline here are from mouse. The CDR3 end lies 1 residue beyond the end of the read and is filled in from the germline J gene. The gene calls are TRBV3 and TRBJ2-7, with TRBD2 matching 8 bases. The J segment lost 6 bases and the V segment lost 1 base, leaving 5 bases of the junction unmatched. Germline CDR1 and CDR2: SNHLY and FYNGKV (reference sequence). This CDR3 contains 14 residues. The CDR3 here is CASSLVGGALEQYF. The covered CDR3 bases are TGTGCCAGCAGCTTAGTGGGGGGGGCGCTTGAACAGTAC.

This clone was picked up a small number of times. The genes are named according to mouse. The read finishes 1 residue shy of the CDR3 end, and the germline J gene is used to complete it. The chain recombines TRBV26 with TRBJ2-1; no reliable D call. There are 13 residues in the CDR3. Per germline, CDR1 KGHPV and CDR2 FQNQEV (reference sequence). V was trimmed by 3 bases and J by 1 base, leaving 4 bases between them. The CDR3 sequence: CASSLQNYAEQFF. The CDR3 bases that were read are TGTGCCAGCAGTCTTCAAAACTATGCTGAGCAGTTC.

For this clone: Genes and germline come from the mouse. The CDR3 extends 1 residue past the end of the read, so its final part is completed from the germline J gene. The chain has TRBV5 and TRBJ2-1; no firm D call. Trimming took 0 bases from V and 3 from J, leaving 3 bases between them. The CDR3 is 13 residues long. CDR1 LGHNA and CDR2 YNLKQL come from the germline V gene (reference sequence). The covered CDR3 bases are TGTGCCAGCAGCCAAGACAGCTATGCTGAGCAGTTC. Translated, it gives CASSQDSYAEQF. The whole CDR3 reads CASSQDSYAEQFF.

Concerning this clone itself: Each gene name is a mouse one. The CDR3 is cut off 1 residue early in the read; its end comes from the germline J gene. Within the sample, other DNA sequences also encode this same CDR3. The J gene is TRBJ2-7, the V gene TRBV2; TRBD2 agrees at 14 bases. The CDR3 covers 16 residues. Trimming took 0 bases from V and 7 from J; bases not matched to a gene: 5. Germline V gene lookup returns CDR1 LGHNA and CDR2 YSYQKL. Here the CDR3 reads CASSQDPGLGGREQYF. Partial CDR3 DNA: TGTGCCAGCAGCCAAGATCCGGGACTGGGGGGGCGAGAACAGTAC.

About this clone: The listed genes are named as in mouse. Sequencing ends 1 residue short of the CDR3 end; the germline J gene provides the rest. The rearrangement joins TRBV16 to TRBJ1-4; D might be TRBD1 (5 bases). CDR1 and CDR2 from the germline V gene are SGHSA and FRNQAP. The CDR3 contains 14 residues. Between the trimmed V and J ends, which lost 5 bases and 0 bases, there was a span of 7 bases. CDR3: CASSPTVSNERLFF. CDR3 bases read: TGTGCAAGCAGCCCGACAGTTTCCAACGAAAGATTATTT.

As regards this clone: All gene names here are mouse names. From the germline J gene comes the end of the CDR3, since the read stops 1 residue before it. This chain joins TRBV23 and TRBJ2-5; the table's D call, TRBD1, was not checked against the DNA. The length of the CDR3 is 11 residues. The V gene's germline CDR1 is KGHTA and CDR2 FQNQQP. The sequenced part of the CDR3 DNA is TGCTCCAGCAGGTACAGGGACACCCAGTAC. It codes for CSSRYRDTQY. The full CDR3 is CSSRYRDTQYF.

Points on this clone: Any gene name here is a mouse gene name. The CDR3 end lies 1 residue beyond the end of the read and is filled in from the germline J gene. V is TRBV5 and J is TRBJ2-1; 10 bases are shared with TRBD2. CDR1 and CDR2 from the germline V gene are LGHNA and YNLKQL (reference sequence). V dropped 6 bases and J dropped 0; count of bases not matched to a gene: 5. This CDR3 region has 16 residues. The DNA read from the CDR3 is TGTGCCAGCAGTCCACTGGGGGGGTTTAACTATGCTGAGCAGTTC. It yields the protein CASSPLGGFNYAEQF. The entire CDR3 sequence reads CASSPLGGFNYAEQFF.